This T cell receptor beta chain was obtained from a study of cytomegalovirus exposure and HLA in healthy donors. Study-level results: 150 or so TCR beta chains were listed as cytomegalovirus-associated. As a later analysis revealed, most CMV-associated TCR beta chains appeared HLA-restricted. Indistinguishable V segments, including TRBV6-2 and TRBV6-3, were excluded. Most observed TCR sequences were rare, whereas some public TCRs were detected in many donors.

Vbeta (60) and Jbeta (13) primers were used in the PCR. Libraries were prepared by immunoSEQ multiplex PCR; TCRdb keeps only in-frame clonotypes and omits some of them. In the table there are about 120,000 clones, more than 60% of which are singletons. This clone was found once. Its antigen is currently unknown. The CDR3 totals 15 residues. CDR1 and CDR2 (germline): SGHVS, FQNEAQ. With 5 bases removed from V and 5 bases from J, the gap between germline ends came to 15 bases. What was sequenced was PBMCs. The clonotype was recovered from a woman aged 40 to 50 in good health and CMV-seropositive. The genes are TRBV7-8 and TRBJ2-2; D is unclear. The CDR3 region is CASSLESENTGELFF. The DNA for the CDR3 is TGTGCCAGCAGCCTGGAGTCAGAGAATACCGGGGAGCTGTTTTTT.